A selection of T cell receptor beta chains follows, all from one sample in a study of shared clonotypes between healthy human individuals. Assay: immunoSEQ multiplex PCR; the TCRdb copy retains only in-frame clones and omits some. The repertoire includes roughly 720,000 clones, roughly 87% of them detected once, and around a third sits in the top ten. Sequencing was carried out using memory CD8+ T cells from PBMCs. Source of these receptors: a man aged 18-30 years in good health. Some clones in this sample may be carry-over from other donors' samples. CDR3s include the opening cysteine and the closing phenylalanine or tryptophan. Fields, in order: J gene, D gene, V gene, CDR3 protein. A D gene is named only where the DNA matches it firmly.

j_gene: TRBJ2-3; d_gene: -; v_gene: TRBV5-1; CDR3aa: CASSLAGTDTQYF
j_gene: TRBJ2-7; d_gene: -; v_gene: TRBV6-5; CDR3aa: CASSPYSTYEQYF
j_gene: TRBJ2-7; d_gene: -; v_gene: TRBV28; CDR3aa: CASSLLAGSSEQYF
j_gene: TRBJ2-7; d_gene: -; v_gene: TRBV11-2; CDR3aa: CASSLEASVSYEQYF
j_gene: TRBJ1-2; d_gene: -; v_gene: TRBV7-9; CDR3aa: CASSFELNYGYTF
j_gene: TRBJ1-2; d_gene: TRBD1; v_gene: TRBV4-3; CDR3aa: CASSHLRGGRGNSGYTF
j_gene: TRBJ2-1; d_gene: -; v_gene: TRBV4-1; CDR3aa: CASSQVGSWENEQFF
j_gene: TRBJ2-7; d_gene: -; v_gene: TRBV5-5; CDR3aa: CASRAIQGNEQYF
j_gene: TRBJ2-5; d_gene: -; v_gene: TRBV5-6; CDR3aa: CASSWGRSLETQYF
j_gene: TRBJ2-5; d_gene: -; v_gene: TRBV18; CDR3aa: CASSPTSGGWETQYF
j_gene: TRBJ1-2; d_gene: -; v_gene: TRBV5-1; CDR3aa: CASRKEGTSERGYTF
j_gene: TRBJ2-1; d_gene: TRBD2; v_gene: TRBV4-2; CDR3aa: CASSQEPGWTRNEQFF
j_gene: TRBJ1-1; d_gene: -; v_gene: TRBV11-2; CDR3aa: CASSWPGNTEAFF
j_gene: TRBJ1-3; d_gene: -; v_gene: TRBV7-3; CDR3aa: CASSPTGRINTIYF
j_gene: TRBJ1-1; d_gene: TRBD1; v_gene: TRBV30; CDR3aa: CAWNLPGQMNTEAFF
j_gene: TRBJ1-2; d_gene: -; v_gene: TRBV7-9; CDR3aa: CASSPPGGLDYGYTF
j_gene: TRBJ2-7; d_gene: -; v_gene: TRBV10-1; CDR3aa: CASSGMDGGYEQYF